Listed below are T cell receptor beta chains from one sample, sequenced in a study of T cell responses to AZD1222 COVID-19 vaccine. Method: immunoSEQ multiplex PCR; TCRdb's copy keeps in-frame clones and lacks some. Here the sample spans around 160,000 clones, roughly 87% being singletons. The specimen was peripheral blood, collected on day 0 of AZD1222 vaccination. These receptors originate from an adult in good health. Each CDR3 is given with its conserved first and last residue. Fields, in order: D gene, CDR3 length, V gene, J gene, clone size, CDR3 DNA, CDR3 protein. D genes are given only for firm matches. Where a row states a size, it is once, few, many or the class of an expanded clone; other rows omit it.

-	16	TRBV2	TRBJ1-5	-	TGTGCCTCCGACTTCGGGGGGATGTTGAGCAATCAGCCCCAGCATTTT	CASDFGGMLSNQPQHF
-	14	TRBV27	TRBJ2-2	-	TGTGCCAGCAGTTCTGGACCGGTTGGGGGGGAGCTGTTTTTT	CASSSGPVGGELFF
TRBD2	19	TRBV16	TRBJ2-7	-	TGTGCCAGCAGCCTAATATCCCCAATTACTAGCGGGGGGTCCTACGAGCAGTACTTC	CASSLISPITSGGSYEQYF
-	13	TRBV12-3/TRBV12-4	TRBJ2-7	few	TGTGCCAGCAGTCCCGGTGGAGGCGACGAGCAGTACTTC	CASSPGGGDEQYF
-	15	TRBV18	TRBJ2-3	-	TGTGCCAGCTCACCAATGGCGGGACTCACAGATACGCAGTATTTT	CASSPMAGLTDTQYF
-	14	TRBV24-1	TRBJ1-1	few	TGTGCCACCAGTGACCCAGGAAGGAACACTGAAGCTTTCTTT	CATSDPGRNTEAFF
-	14	TRBV5-1	TRBJ2-7	-	TGCGCCAGCAGCTTGCAGGGAATAGACGACGAGCAGTACTTC	CASSLQGIDDEQYF
-	18	TRBV15	TRBJ1-5	-	TGTGCCACCAGCAGAGCCTATTCGACAGGCGGGAGCAATCAGCCCCAGCATTTT	CATSRAYSTGGSNQPQHF
TRBD2	16	TRBV19	TRBJ2-1	-	TGTGCCAGTAGTAGACTAGCGGCCTACTCCTACAATGAGCAGTTCTTC	CASSRLAAYSYNEQFF
-	13	TRBV9	TRBJ2-2	-	TGTGCCAGCAGCGTAGTTTGGGGCGGGGAGCTGTTTTTT	CASSVVWGGELFF